This TCR beta chain comes out of a study of CD8 T cells in ankylosing spondylitis. TCRdb recomputed calls from the 5' RACE reads with MiXCR, one row per CDR3 protein. The sample consists of about 240,000 distinct CDR3 sequences, roughly 8.6% of them appearing once. The table lists this clonotype with a few counts. The germline V gene has CDR1 MRHNA and CDR2 SNTAGT. With 3 bases clipped from V and 11 bases from J, the junction kept 4 bases outside the gene matches. This CDR3 comprises 13 residues. The receptor's source is a male donor with ankylosing spondylitis or in good health (not recorded which). The chain employs TRBV6-4 and TRBJ1-6; 7 nucleotides line up with TRBD1. Sequencing was carried out using blood, either unsorted or a sorted T cell fraction (not recorded which). The CDR3 region has the DNA TGTGCCAGCAGTGAGACAGGGTCCCCACCCCTCCACTTT. Protein sequence: CASSETGSPPLHF.